This TCR beta chain was sequenced for a study of T cell repertoires and leukemia-associated antigens (dated by TCRdb to the late 2010s). For the study in its entirety: About 5.1 to 7 million read pairs and about 3.3 to 5.0 million effective reads were obtained per sample, with roughly 15 million effective reads obtained overall. Using in vitro peptide stimulation of healthy T cells, the study set out to figure out what antigen is recognized by a TCR Vbeta21 clone that had previously been found in CML patients. The paper as a whole reports these results and caveats: Numbers of Vbeta genes (approximately 60), Jbeta genes (more than 12), VDJ rearrangements and unique CDR3s did not differ significantly among the four groups. The antigen specificity and function of the expanded clones were not directly tested and needed further investigation.

As a first step, CD3+ T cells were rested overnight at around 2.5 million cells/mL in RPMI 1640 lacking fetal bovine serum. CD3+ T cells were isolated from PBMCs with MACS immunomagnetic beads following the manufacturer's instructions. As to this clonotype: Its recognized antigen is unknown. No base qualities exist here, and no much larger clone lies one base off it.

Total RNA was extracted from the cultured T cells using TRIzol reagent. 5' rapid amplification of cDNA ends (5'RACE) was the method used to amplify TCRbeta libraries from the RNA. Before sequencing, Qubit, an Agilent instrument, and quantitative PCR were used to check library concentration and integrity. A commercial service provider sequenced the qualified libraries on Illumina HiSeq or MiSeq. For the original study's pipeline: TCR sequences in each sample were identified using MiXCR version 1.8.2. Qualified clones required a CDR3 longer than four amino acids, an in-frame nucleotide length, and no stop codon. An effective read was defined as a read containing the complete CDR3 structure. RT-PCR with 24 Vbeta primers, GeneScan spectratyping, and Sanger sequencing were used to validate the expanded clones. TCRdb reran the public reads through fastp at Q25 and MiXCR, keeping productive beta chains. One record per CDR3 amino acid sequence lists the most common genes and DNA. The authors' filters were not applied to this entry. In this sample the table shows approximately 12,000 distinct CDR3 sequences, over 40% of which occur a single time. The leading ten clones occupy 30% to 40% of the sample.

Reading from cysteine to phenylalanine, the CDR3 counts 15 amino acids. Of all the DNA, just the CDR3 is kept, 45 bases in frame from base 1. From V the trimming removes 4 bases and from J it removes 4 bases, while the gene matches leave 7 bases of the junction unaccounted for. CDR1 and CDR2, looked up from the germline V gene, are SGHTA and FQGNSA. Sequences were obtained from CD3+ T cells sorted from blood and cultured. Here the chain combines TRBV7-2 and TRBJ2-1, and 7 bases in between align with TRBD1. The receptor's source is a female donor in good health. The CDR3 sequence is CASSSNRGQYNEQFF. The nucleotide sequence reads as follows: TGTGCCAGCAGCTCGAATCGGGGACAGTACAATGAGCAGTTCTTC.